This TCR beta chain was profiled in a study of T cell changes during pregnancy in multiple sclerosis. Only in-frame clones appear in the TCRdb table, and some are missing; sequencing was by immunoSEQ multiplex PCR. The sample has about 79,000 clones, roughly 93% seen once; the top ten hold about 0.69%. CDR3 length: 13 residues. Trimming removed 3 bases from V and 6 bases from J; junction bases left unmatched: 4. The germline gives CDR1 KGHSH, CDR2 LQKENI. The clonotype comes from a female donor in good health, enrolled as a control in a pregnancy study. The chain has TRBV18 and TRBJ2-7, with 8 bases lining up with TRBD2. This sample comprised peripheral blood, obtained in the second trimester of pregnancy. This CDR3 reads CASSPRGGFEQYF. CDR3 nucleotide sequence: TGTGCCAGCTCACCCCGGGGGGGGTTCGAGCAGTACTTC.